The 28 T cell receptor beta chains below come from one sample, sequenced in a study of spatial heterogeneity in lung cancer. The time point: blood at routine non-recurrence follow-up after resection. Whole RNA, which was extracted from tumor, nontumor lung tissue or frozen PBMC, was sequenced without any cell sorting. TCRdb re-called the 5' RACE reads with MiXCR, one entry per CDR3 protein. This sample has 95,000 to 130,000 distinct CDR3 sequences, with 12% found just once. Sequenced material: PBMCs, taken at follow-up. All receptors come from a male donor with early-stage non-small cell lung cancer.

This clonotype was counted many times. The chain carries TRBV14 and TRBJ2-3, with TRBD1 identical over 9 bases. With 6 bases clipped from V and 4 bases from J, the junction kept 5 bases outside the gene matches. Germline V gene sequence: CDR1 SGHDN, CDR2 FVKESK. This CDR3 contains 14 residues. The CDR3 loop reads CASSLDRGPDTQYF. CDR3 in DNA: TGTGCCAGCAGTCTGGACAGGGGACCAGATACGCAGTATTTT.

The chain is built from TRBV9 and TRBJ2-3, with D perhaps assigned TRBD1 or TRBD2 (5 bases each). CDR3 size: 16 residues. V lost 2 bases and J 0 bases, leaving 13 bases between the germline ends. The germline CDR1 and CDR2 sequences are SGDLS and YYNGEE. CDR3 in DNA: TGTGCCAGCAGCGTGGTTACCGGGACCAGCACAGATACGCAGTATTTT. Its translation is CASSVVTGTSTDTQYF.

This sequence joins TRBV15 and TRBJ1-5, with D unresolved. The CDR3 sequence is 15 residues long. Germline values: CDR1 LNHNV, CDR2 YYDKDF (reference sequence). Between the trimmed V and J ends, which lost 0 bases and 6 bases, there was a span of 12 bases. DNA of the CDR3: TGTGCCACCAGCAGAGATAACCAGGTCACTCAGCCCCAGCATTTT. This sequence encodes CATSRDNQVTQPQHF.

This clonotype occurred many times. The V call is TRBV4-1, the J call TRBJ1-1, with a tentative D call TRBD1 (5 bases). Germline assignment: CDR1 MGHRA and CDR2 YSYEKL. V gave up 0 bases and J gave up 5 bases, with 13 bases separating them. This CDR3 contains 15 residues. The CDR3 spells CASSQDRRGGTEAFF. Here the CDR3 DNA reads TGCGCCAGCAGCCAAGATCGGCGGGGGGGGACTGAAGCTTTCTTT.

This clonotype was recorded a few times. V and J are TRBV5-1 and TRBJ2-5, with 7 bases aligning to TRBD1. Germline CDR1 and CDR2: SGHRS and YFSETQ. Trimming cost V 5 bases and J 0 bases; bases outside gene matches: 7. This CDR3 has 15 residues. The chain's CDR3 is CASSSGTAYQETQYF. CDR3 sequence (DNA): TGCGCCAGCAGTTCCGGGACAGCGTACCAAGAGACCCAGTACTTC.

This sequence joins TRBV6-1 and TRBJ1-5, with TRBD1 as a possible D gene (6 bases). Per germline, CDR1 MNHNS and CDR2 SASEGT. Trimming pared 4 bases from V and 0 bases from J, leaving 10 bases between. The CDR3 has 15 amino acids. The CDR3 sequence: CASSADRYSNQPQHF. In nucleotides, the CDR3 is TGTGCCAGCAGTGCAGACAGGTATAGCAATCAGCCCCAGCATTTT.

This clonotype has a handful of counts. The V gene is TRBV7-2, the J gene TRBJ2-1; no clear D gene. Trimming removed 1 base at V and 9 bases at J, with 7 bases between. Looked up from germline, CDR1 is SGHTA and CDR2 is FQGNSA. This CDR3 comprises 12 residues. The CDR3 sequence: CASSLVVSEQFF. In DNA, the CDR3 is TGTGCCAGCAGCTTAGTGGTAAGTGAGCAGTTCTTC.

This sequence joins TRBV7-2 and TRBJ2-5; D unclear. The V gene lost 2 bases and the J gene lost 0 bases, with 7 bases spanning the gap. CDR3 size: 14 residues. CDR1 and CDR2 from the germline V gene are SGHTA and FQGNSA. This chain's CDR3 is CASSLWQHQETQYF. The CDR3 DNA sequence: TGTGCCAGCAGCTTATGGCAACACCAAGAGACCCAGTACTTC.

This clonotype was counted ten times or more. The chain employs TRBV4-2 and TRBJ1-1; TRBD1 might be the D (6 bases). The V gene's germline CDR1 is LGHNA and CDR2 YNFKEQ. The CDR3 sequence is 14 residues long. V was cut by 3 bases and J by 5 bases, with 13 bases left in between. The CDR3 DNA reads as TGTGCCAGCAGCCATGGGACATTGGGGACTGAAGCTTTCTTT. Its protein product is CASSHGTLGTEAFF.

The gene calls are TRBV12-3 or TRBV12-4 and TRBJ2-2, with D unresolved. The CDR3 runs to 12 residues. V shed 2 bases and J shed 4 bases, with 2 bases lying between them. For the CDR3, the DNA is TGTGCCAGCAGTTTATTCACCGGGGAGCTGTTTTTT. Residues: CASSLFTGELFF.

In this sample, this clonotype turned up many times. This chain joins TRBV19 and TRBJ1-2; unclear D gene. The CDR3 consists of 12 residues. V was shortened by 1 base and J by 2 bases, with 2 bases between the two germline ends. CDR1 and CDR2 from the germline V gene are LNHDA and SQIVND (reference sequence). In DNA form, the CDR3 reads TGTGCCAGTAGTATAGCGAACTATGGCTACACCTTC. Its protein product is CASSIANYGYTF.

The chain recombines TRBV20-1 with TRBJ1-2; 8 bases are a match to TRBD1. Germline CDR1 reads DFQATT; CDR2 reads SNEGSKA (reference sequence). This CDR3 has 15 amino acids. V trimming: 4 bases; J trimming: 3 bases; junction bases outside the gene matches: 10. The CDR3 bases are TGCAGTGCTACAGGAAGGACAGGGTCCCACTATGGCTACACCTTC. Translating gives CSATGRTGSHYGYTF.

There are a few counts of this clonotype. CDR3 bases: TGCGCCAGCAGCCACGGGACAGGGAGTTTGAACACTGAAGCTTTCTTT. Its translation: CASSHGTGSLNTEAFF. The rearrangement joins TRBV5-1 to TRBJ1-1, with 9 bases fitting TRBD1. The V gene's germline CDR1 is SGHRS and CDR2 YFSETQ. The CDR3 is 16 residues long. With 4 bases clipped from V and 0 bases from J, the junction kept 7 bases outside the gene matches.

This clonotype occurred a few times. CDR3 bases: TGTGCCACCAGTGATTCAATAGAAGATACGCAGTATTTT. Translating it yields CATSDSIEDTQYF. The chain links TRBV24-1 to TRBJ2-3; the D is unclear. Deletions cut 2 bases from V and 5 bases from J, with 7 bases between. This CDR3 has 13 residues. CDR1 and CDR2 (germline): KGHDR, SFDVKD.

This clonotype was recorded many times. The rearrangement links TRBV10-3 to TRBJ2-5, with a weak D call TRBD2 (6 bases). Deletions cut 2 bases from V and 5 bases from J, with 12 bases between. The CDR3 runs to 14 residues. CDR1 is ENHRY and CDR2 is SYGVKD in the germline V gene. CDR3 sequence reads: CAISEPTSTETQYF. Written as DNA, the CDR3 is TGTGCCATCAGTGAGCCTACTAGCACGGAGACCCAGTACTTC.

This clonotype was counted at least ten times. V usage is TRBV29-1 and J usage is TRBJ1-1; 7 bases are shared with TRBD1. The ends lost 4 bases at V and 3 bases at J; junction bases unmatched: 5. CDR1 is SQVTM, CDR2 ANQGSEA, per germline. This CDR3 has 13 residues. CDR3 DNA: TGCAGCGTTGGCAAGGACAGGTACACTGAAGCTTTCTTT. Protein: CSVGKDRYTEAFF.

J is TRBJ2-2 and V is TRBV6-1; 7 bases map to TRBD2. V was pared by 2 bases and J by 7 bases, with 4 bases of the junction left unmatched. The CDR3 is 14 residues long. Germline V CDR1 and CDR2: MNHNS, SASEGT. CDR3 coding DNA: TGTGCCAGCAGTGAACTGCGGGGGATCGGGGAGCTGTTTTTT. This encodes CASSELRGIGELFF.

V is TRBV6-1 and J is TRBJ1-1, with no clear D. From germline, CDR1 is MNHNS and CDR2 SASEGT. The V and J ends lost 2 bases and 3 bases respectively, with 16 bases between them. This CDR3 contains 16 residues. CDR3 DNA sequence: TGTGCCAGCAGTGAATTCGTGAAAGGCCTGTACACTGAAGCTTTCTTT. Residues: CASSEFVKGLYTEAFF.

In this sample, this clonotype turned up many times. This chain uses TRBV5-1 with TRBJ2-2, with D perhaps matching TRBD1 (6 bases). Trimming shortened V by 4 bases and J by 2 bases, and 9 bases separated the two germline ends. The CDR3 loop spans 14 amino acids. Germline V gene data show CDR1 as SGHRS and CDR2 as YFSETQ. The CDR3, as DNA: TGCGCCAGCAGCCCGACAGGAAACACCGGGGAGCTGTTTTTT. Amino acid sequence: CASSPTGNTGELFF.

In its sample, this clonotype was seen many times. This chain connects TRBV2 to TRBJ2-1, with 12 bases that match TRBD2. Germline CDR1 SNHLY, CDR2 FYNNEI. V shed 6 bases and J 5 bases; nucleotides not matched to a gene: 5. The CDR3 length is 15 residues. CDR3 sequence: CASRRLAGANNEQFF. The CDR3 DNA follows: TGTGCCAGCAGGCGACTAGCGGGGGCCAACAATGAGCAGTTCTTC.

V usage is TRBV20-1 and J usage is TRBJ2-3; 9 nucleotides line up with TRBD2. The CDR3 sequence is 16 residues long. Germline V gene lookup returns CDR1 DFQATT and CDR2 SNEGSKA (reference sequence). V gave up 0 bases and J gave up 2 bases; unmatched junction bases: 6. The CDR3 coding sequence is TGCAGTGCTAGAGATACGAGCGGGGGGACCACAGATACGCAGTATTTT. Residues: CSARDTSGGTTDTQYF.

A few counts support this clonotype. The chain combines TRBV28 with TRBJ1-6; D is possibly TRBD1 (5 bases). Trimming pared 2 bases from V and 7 bases from J, leaving 12 bases between. This CDR3 has 15 amino acids. Germline V gene lookup returns CDR1 MDHEN and CDR2 SYDVKM. The CDR3 loop reads CASSLDQGPNSPLHF. The DNA for the CDR3 is TGTGCCAGCAGTTTAGATCAGGGCCCAAATTCACCCCTCCACTTT.

This clonotype was recorded many times. The chain carries TRBV6-5 and TRBJ1-5; unclear D gene. V lost 6 bases and J 0 bases, leaving 9 bases between the germline ends. CDR1 and CDR2 (germline): MNHEY, SVGAGI. This CDR3 has 14 residues. In nucleotides, the CDR3 is TGTGCCAGCAGGGCACTCGCTAGCAATCAGCCCCAGCATTTT. Translating gives CASRALASNQPQHF.

This clonotype has at least ten counts. The CDR3 nucleotides are TGTGCCAGCAGCTTAGAAAGAGGGACCTACGAGCAGTACTTC. As protein: CASSLERGTYEQYF. V is TRBV11-2 and J is TRBJ2-7; D possibly corresponds to TRBD2 (5 bases). In germline, CDR1 is SGHAT, CDR2 FQNNGV. V shed 0 bases and J shed 2 bases, with 8 bases lying between them. The CDR3 covers 14 residues.

This clonotype showed up just a few times. The V gene is TRBV7-9, the J gene TRBJ1-1, with 7 bases matching TRBD1. V shed 4 bases, J shed 1 base, and the junction held 12 bases outside the gene matches. Germline assignment: CDR1 SEHNR and CDR2 FQNEAQ (reference sequence). The CDR3 is 17 residues long. The CDR3 DNA reads TGTGCCAGCAGCTCCTTCAGGGGGGGCGAGAGGAACACTGAAGCTTTCTTT. Translating gives CASSSFRGGERNTEAFF.

This clonotype was detected a few times. The chain employs TRBV18 and TRBJ2-3; possibly TRBD1 for D (5 bases). CDR3 length equals 15 residues. The germline CDR1 and CDR2 sequences are KGHSH and LQKENI. Trimming removed 6 bases at V and 5 bases at J, with 18 bases between. The CDR3 nucleotides are TGTGCCAGCTCTTCCGTCACAGGTGGAGAAGATACGCAGTATTTT. It encodes CASSSVTGGEDTQYF.

The chain recombines TRBV3-1 with TRBJ2-2; the D is unclear. The V gene's germline CDR1 is LGHDT and CDR2 YNNKEL (reference sequence). Deletions cut 7 bases from V and 3 bases from J, with 24 bases between. The CDR3 contains 18 residues. The CDR3 protein is CASTQYFGNPTDTGELFF. The CDR3 nucleotides read TGTGCCAGCACCCAGTATTTCGGAAACCCCACGGACACCGGGGAGCTGTTTTTT.

This clonotype was seen only a few times. V is TRBV4-1 and J is TRBJ1-1, with D possibly being TRBD1 (5 bases). Germline CDR1 reads MGHRA; CDR2 reads YSYEKL. Between the trimmed V and J ends, which lost 1 base and 5 bases, there was a span of 26 bases. This CDR3 is built from 19 residues. CDR3 bases: TGCGCCAGCAGCCAAGGGCCTTTAGGGCCAGGGAGGGGTAGGACTGAAGCTTTCTTT. This translates into CASSQGPLGPGRGRTEAFF.